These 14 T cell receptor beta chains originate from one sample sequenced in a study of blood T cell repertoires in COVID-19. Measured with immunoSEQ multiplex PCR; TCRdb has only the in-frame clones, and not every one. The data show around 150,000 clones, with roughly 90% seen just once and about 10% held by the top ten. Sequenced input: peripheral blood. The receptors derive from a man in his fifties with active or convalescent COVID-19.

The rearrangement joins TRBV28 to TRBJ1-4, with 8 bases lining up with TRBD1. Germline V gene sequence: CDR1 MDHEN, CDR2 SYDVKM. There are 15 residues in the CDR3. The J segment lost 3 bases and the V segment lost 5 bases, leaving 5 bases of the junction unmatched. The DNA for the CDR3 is TGTGCCAGCAGTCCAGGGGGCACGGCTAATGAAAAACTGTTTTTT. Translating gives CASSPGGTANEKLFF.

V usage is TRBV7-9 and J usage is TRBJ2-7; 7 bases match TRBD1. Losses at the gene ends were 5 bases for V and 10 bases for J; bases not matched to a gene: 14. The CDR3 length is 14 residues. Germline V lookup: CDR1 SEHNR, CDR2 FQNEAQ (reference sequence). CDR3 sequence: CASSPPTGLWDQYF. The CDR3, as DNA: TGTGCCAGCAGCCCACCGACAGGGCTGTGGGATCAGTACTTC.

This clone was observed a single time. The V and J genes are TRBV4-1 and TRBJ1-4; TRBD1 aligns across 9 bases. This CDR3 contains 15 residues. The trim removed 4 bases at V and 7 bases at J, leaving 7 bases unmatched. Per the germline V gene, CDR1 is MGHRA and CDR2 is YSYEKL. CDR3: CASSLGPDRGEKLFF. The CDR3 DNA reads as TGCGCCAGCAGCCTCGGACCGGACAGGGGTGAAAAACTGTTTTTT.

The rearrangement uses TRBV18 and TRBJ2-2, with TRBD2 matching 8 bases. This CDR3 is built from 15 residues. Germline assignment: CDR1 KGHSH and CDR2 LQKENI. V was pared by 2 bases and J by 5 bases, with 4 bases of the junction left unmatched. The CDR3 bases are TGTGCCAGCTCACCAGTCGCTAGCGGGACCGGGGAGCTGTTTTTT. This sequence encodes CASSPVASGTGELFF.

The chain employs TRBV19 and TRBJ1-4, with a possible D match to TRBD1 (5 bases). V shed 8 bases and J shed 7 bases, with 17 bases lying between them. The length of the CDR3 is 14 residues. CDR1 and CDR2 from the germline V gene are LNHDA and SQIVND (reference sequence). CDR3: CASSSDNGFEKLFF. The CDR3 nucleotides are TGTGCCAGTTCGTCGGACAATGGCTTTGAAAAACTGTTTTTT.

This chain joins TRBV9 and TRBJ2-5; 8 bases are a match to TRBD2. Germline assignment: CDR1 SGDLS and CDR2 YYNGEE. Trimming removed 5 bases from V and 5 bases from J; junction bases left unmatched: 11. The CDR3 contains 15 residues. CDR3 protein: CASRGRVREGETQYF. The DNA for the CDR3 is TGTGCCAGCAGGGGCAGGGTACGGGAGGGGGAGACCCAGTACTTC.

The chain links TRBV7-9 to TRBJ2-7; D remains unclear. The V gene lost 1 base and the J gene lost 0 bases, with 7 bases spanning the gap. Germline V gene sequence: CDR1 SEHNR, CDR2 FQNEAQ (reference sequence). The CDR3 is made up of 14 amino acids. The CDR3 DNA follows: TGTGCCAGCAGCTTAGGCCCGAGCTCCTACGAGCAGTACTTC. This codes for CASSLGPSSYEQYF.

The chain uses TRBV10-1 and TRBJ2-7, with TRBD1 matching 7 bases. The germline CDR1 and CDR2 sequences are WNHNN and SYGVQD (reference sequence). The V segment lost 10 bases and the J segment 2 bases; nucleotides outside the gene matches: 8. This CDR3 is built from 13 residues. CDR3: CATLTGLAYEQYF. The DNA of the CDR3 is TGCGCCACCCTGACAGGGTTAGCCTACGAGCAGTACTTC.

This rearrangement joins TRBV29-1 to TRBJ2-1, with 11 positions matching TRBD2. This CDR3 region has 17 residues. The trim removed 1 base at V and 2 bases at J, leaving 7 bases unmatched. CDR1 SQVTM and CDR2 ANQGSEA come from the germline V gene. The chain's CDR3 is CSVEASGRRFTYNEQFF. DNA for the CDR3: TGCAGCGTTGAAGCTAGCGGGAGGCGATTTACCTACAATGAGCAGTTCTTC.

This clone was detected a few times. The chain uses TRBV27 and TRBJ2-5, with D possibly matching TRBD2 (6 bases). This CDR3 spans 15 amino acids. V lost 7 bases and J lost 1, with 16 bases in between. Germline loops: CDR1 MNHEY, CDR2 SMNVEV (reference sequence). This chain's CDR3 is CASKFGGASQETQYF. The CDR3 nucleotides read TGTGCCAGCAAATTCGGGGGAGCCTCCCAAGAGACCCAGTACTTC.

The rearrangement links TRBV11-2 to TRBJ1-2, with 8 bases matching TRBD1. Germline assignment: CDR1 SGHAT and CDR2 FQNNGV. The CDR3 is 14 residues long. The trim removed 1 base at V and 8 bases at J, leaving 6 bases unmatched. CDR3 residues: CASSLGARGLGYTF. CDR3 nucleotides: TGTGCCAGCAGCTTAGGGGCCAGGGGGCTCGGCTACACCTTC.

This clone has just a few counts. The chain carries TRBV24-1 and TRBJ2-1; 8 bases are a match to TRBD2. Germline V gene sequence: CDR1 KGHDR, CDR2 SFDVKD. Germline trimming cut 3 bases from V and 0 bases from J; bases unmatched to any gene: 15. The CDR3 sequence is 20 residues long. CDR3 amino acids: CATSDALSDSGARSYNEQFF. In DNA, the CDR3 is TGTGCCACCAGTGATGCCCTTAGTGATAGCGGGGCCCGCTCCTACAATGAGCAGTTCTTC.

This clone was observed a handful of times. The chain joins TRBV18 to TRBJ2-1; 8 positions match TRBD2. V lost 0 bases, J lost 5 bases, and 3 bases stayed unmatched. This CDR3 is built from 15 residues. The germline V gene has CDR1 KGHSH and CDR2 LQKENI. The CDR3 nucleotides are TGTGCCAGCTCACCACCGGGCGGGAGGAACAATGAGCAGTTCTTC. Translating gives CASSPPGGRNNEQFF.

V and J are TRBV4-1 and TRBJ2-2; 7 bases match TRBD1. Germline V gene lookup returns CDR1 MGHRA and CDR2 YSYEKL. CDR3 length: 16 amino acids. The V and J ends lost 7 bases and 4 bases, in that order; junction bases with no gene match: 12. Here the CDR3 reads CASNQGDSLTTGELFF. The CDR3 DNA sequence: TGCGCCAGCAACCAGGGGGACAGCTTGACCACCGGGGAGCTGTTTTTT.